Listed here are 16 T cell receptor beta chains from one sample, sequenced in a study of blood T cell repertoires in COVID-19. Here immunoSEQ multiplex PCR was the method, and the copy in TCRdb shows in-frame clones only, minus some. The repertoire holds 90,000 to 150,000 clones, roughly 89% seen once, with 19% in the top ten. Sequences were obtained from peripheral blood. These receptors were taken from a human donor with acute or convalescent COVID-19. The donor label of this sample is uncertain.

The chain uses TRBV2 and TRBJ2-6, with D possibly matching TRBD2 (6 bases). CDR3 size: 16 residues. Germline V gene data show CDR1 as SNHLY and CDR2 as FYNNEI. The ends were cut back, 6 bases at V and 2 bases at J, with 14 bases in the middle. CDR3 nucleotide sequence: TGTGCCAGCAGGGGCCCCTCGGGGGCTGGGGCCAACGTCCTGACTTTC. It encodes CASRGPSGAGANVLTF.

This chain connects TRBV24-1 to TRBJ2-7, with D possibly being TRBD1 (6 bases). V was clipped by 2 bases and J by 2 bases, with 15 bases between them. This CDR3 is 16 amino acids long. Germline CDR1 KGHDR, CDR2 SFDVKD. CDR3 in DNA: TGTGCCACCAGTGATTCCGTTGACAGGCAACCCTACGAGCAGTACTTC. Translated, it gives CATSDSVDRQPYEQYF.

The chain joins TRBV7-2 to TRBJ2-2, with TRBD2 identical over 16 bases. The germline V gene encodes CDR1 SGHTA and CDR2 FQGNSA. The CDR3 consists of 19 residues. J gave up 6 bases and V 2 bases, and 9 bases lay outside the gene matches. CDR3 protein: CASSLRPGLAGGGAGELFF. The CDR3 DNA follows: TGTGCCAGCAGCTTACGACCGGGACTAGCGGGAGGGGGAGCCGGGGAGCTGTTTTTT.

J is TRBJ1-2 and V is TRBV7-3; 7 bases match TRBD1. Germline V CDR1 and CDR2: SGHTA, FQGTGA. The CDR3 contains 14 residues. V dropped 2 bases and J dropped 5; count of bases not matched to a gene: 5. CDR3 coding DNA: TGTGCCAGCAGCTTAGGCCCCAGGGGGTATGGCTACACCTTC. Amino acid sequence: CASSLGPRGYGYTF.

The CDR3 loop reads CASSSRRAWETQYF. DNA of the CDR3: TGTGCCAGCAGCTCAAGGAGGGCCTGGGAGACCCAGTACTTC. The chain links TRBV7-9 to TRBJ2-5, with D perhaps matching TRBD2 (6 bases). The CDR3 length is 14 residues. V lost 4 bases and J 5 bases, leaving 14 bases between the germline ends. Germline loops: CDR1 SEHNR, CDR2 FQNEAQ (reference sequence).

This sequence joins TRBV4-2 and TRBJ1-1; 9 bases are shared with TRBD1. The germline V gene has CDR1 LGHNA and CDR2 YNFKEQ. The CDR3 consists of 14 residues. The J segment lost 10 bases and the V segment lost 4 bases, leaving 10 bases of the junction unmatched. The CDR3 sequence is CASSLGTGNVVAFF. DNA for the CDR3: TGTGCCAGCAGCCTCGGGACAGGGAATGTAGTAGCTTTCTTT.

The chain joins TRBV6-5 to TRBJ2-5; 10 positions match TRBD2. Germline V gene data show CDR1 as MNHEY and CDR2 as SVGAGI. This CDR3 spans 13 amino acids. After removal of 8 bases from V and 2 bases from J, the junction contained 2 bases not matched to a gene. The DNA for the CDR3 is TGTGCCAGCGGACTAGCGGAACAAGAGACCCAGTACTTC. Protein: CASGLAEQETQYF.

The chain links TRBV5-4 to TRBJ2-3; TRBD2 agrees at 7 bases. Germline CDR1 and CDR2: SGHNT and YYREEE (reference sequence). CDR3 length: 14 amino acids. Unmatched junction bases numbered 2, after V lost 4 bases and J lost 0 bases. Written as DNA, the CDR3 is TGTGCCAGCAGCCGCGGGAGTAGCACAGATACGCAGTATTTT. It translates to CASSRGSSTDTQYF.

V usage is TRBV7-9 and J usage is TRBJ2-1; the D gene is possibly TRBD1 (5 bases). The CDR3 totals 14 residues. V lost 2 bases and J 3 bases, leaving 8 bases between the germline ends. Germline lookup yields CDR1 SEHNR and CDR2 FQNEAQ (reference sequence). The CDR3 nucleotides read TGTGCCAGCAGCTTATCAGGGATCTACAATGAGCAGTTCTTC. Translating it yields CASSLSGIYNEQFF.

The chain links TRBV5-6 to TRBJ2-2; weak D call: TRBD2 (5 bases). V was cut by 7 bases and J by 1 base, with 8 bases left in between. There are 13 residues in the CDR3. Per germline, CDR1 SGHDT and CDR2 YYEEEE. The CDR3 is CASHRENTGELFF. The CDR3 DNA reads TGTGCCAGCCACCGGGAGAACACCGGGGAGCTGTTTTTT.

The rearrangement uses TRBV4-3 and TRBJ2-1; 9 nucleotides line up with TRBD2. CDR1 and CDR2 from the germline V gene are LGHNA and YSLEER. The junction had 8 bases not matched to a gene; V was cut back by 0 bases and J by 8 bases. CDR3 length equals 16 residues. The CDR3 reads CASSQDLSGGWYEQFF. For the CDR3, the DNA is TGCGCCAGCAGCCAAGATCTGAGCGGGGGGTGGTATGAGCAGTTCTTC.

The CDR3 sequence is CASSPPEGGSQETQYF. CDR3 in DNA: TGTGCCAGCTCACCACCGGAGGGCGGGAGCCAAGAGACCCAGTACTTC. V and J are TRBV18 and TRBJ2-5; 7 bases are a match to TRBD2. Unmatched junction bases numbered 5, after V lost 0 bases and J lost 1 base. This CDR3 has 16 amino acids. Germline CDR1 KGHSH, CDR2 LQKENI. The complete variable domain, with remaining parts taken from reference TRBV18 and TRBJ2-5, reads NAGVMQNPRHLVRRRGQEARLRCSPMKGHSHVYWYRQLPEEGLKFMVYLQKENIIDESGMPKERFSAEFPKEGPSILRIQQVVRGDSAAYFCASSPPEGGSQETQYFGPGTRLLVL.

Only a few counts were recorded for this clone. V is TRBV28 and J is TRBJ2-1; D call uncertain. The CDR3 has 16 residues. Germline CDR1 is MDHEN and CDR2 is SYDVKM. Trimming removed 3 bases from V and 0 bases from J, with 12 bases in between. Here the CDR3 DNA reads TGTGCCAGCAGTTTGGCAGCGTGGAGCTCCTACAATGAGCAGTTCTTC. It is translated as CASSLAAWSSYNEQFF.

The rearrangement joins TRBV2 to TRBJ1-1; D is perhaps TRBD1 (6 bases). CDR1 and CDR2 from the germline V gene are SNHLY and FYNNEI. The CDR3 contains 13 residues. Trimming pared 8 bases from V and 0 bases from J, leaving 10 bases between. The CDR3 spells CASGTFMNTEAFF. DNA for the CDR3: TGTGCCAGCGGGACATTCATGAACACTGAAGCTTTCTTT.

The chain employs TRBV20-1 and TRBJ2-2; TRBD2 matches 10 bases. This CDR3 has 16 amino acids. The V and J ends lost 3 bases and 4 bases, in that order; junction bases with no gene match: 8. Looked up from germline, CDR1 is DFQATT and CDR2 is SNEGSKA (reference sequence). Here the CDR3 DNA reads TGCAGTGCTAGTGAGCTAGCGGGAGTGGGCACCGGGGAGCTGTTTTTT. Translation: CSASELAGVGTGELFF.

This clone was counted between two and nine times. The V gene is TRBV19, the J gene TRBJ1-6; TRBD1 aligns across 10 bases. The CDR3 is 14 amino acids. The germline gives CDR1 LNHDA, CDR2 SQIVND (reference sequence). V was clipped by 6 bases and J by 9 bases; unmatched bases: 5. The CDR3, as DNA: TGTGCCAGTAGGCCGGGACAGGGGTCTTCACCCCTCCACTTT. Translating it yields CASRPGQGSSPLHF. Combining the CDR3 with reference TRBV19 and TRBJ1-6 gives the whole variable domain DGGITQSPKYLFRKEGQNVTLSCEQNLNHDAMYWYRQDPGQGLRLIYYSQIVNDFQKGDIAEGYSVSREKKESFPLTVTSAQKNPTAFYLCASRPGQGSSPLHFGNGTRLTVT.